Listed below are T cell receptor beta chains from one sample, sequenced in a study of blood T cell repertoires in COVID-19. The protocol was immunoSEQ multiplex PCR, while the TCRdb copy is restricted to in-frame clones and leaves out a portion. This sample has some 150,000 clones; approximately 91% occur once, and the top ten carry more than 2%. The material sequenced was peripheral blood. Receptors were obtained from a woman in her sixties or seventies with acute or convalescent COVID-19. Each CDR3 is given with its conserved first and last residue. The order of the fields is V gene, J gene, clone size, CDR3 protein. Where a row states a size, it is once, few, many or the class of an expanded clone; other rows omit it.

V gene: TRBV7-8; J gene: TRBJ2-3; clone size: .; CDR3 protein: CASSLTLGTSGGRDTQYF
V gene: TRBV2; J gene: TRBJ2-3; clone size: .; CDR3 protein: CASRPGQATDTQYF
V gene: TRBV19; J gene: TRBJ1-1; clone size: once; CDR3 protein: CASSKPTVGNTEAFF
V gene: TRBV6-5; J gene: TRBJ1-6; clone size: once; CDR3 protein: CASSTTGGRNSPLHF
V gene: TRBV6-6; J gene: TRBJ1-6; clone size: .; CDR3 protein: CASSRTGRTLTDNSPLHF
V gene: TRBV2; J gene: TRBJ2-2; clone size: .; CDR3 protein: CASMGQGAGTGELFF
V gene: TRBV19; J gene: TRBJ2-5; clone size: .; CDR3 protein: CASSISAPETQYF
V gene: TRBV2; J gene: TRBJ2-3; clone size: .; CDR3 protein: CASSGGSTDTQYF
V gene: TRBV12-3/TRBV12-4; J gene: TRBJ1-2; clone size: .; CDR3 protein: CASSLQSNYGYTF
V gene: TRBV7-2; J gene: TRBJ1-6; clone size: .; CDR3 protein: CASSLVFSGVYNSPLHF
V gene: TRBV19; J gene: TRBJ1-5; clone size: once; CDR3 protein: CASKPQGSQPQHF
V gene: TRBV28; J gene: TRBJ1-2; clone size: .; CDR3 protein: CASSFLSPQGDGYTF
V gene: TRBV27; J gene: TRBJ2-2; clone size: .; CDR3 protein: CASKTLGTGGYTGELFF
V gene: TRBV6-5; J gene: TRBJ1-5; clone size: .; CDR3 protein: CASSNGQGYQPQHF
V gene: TRBV18; J gene: TRBJ2-1; clone size: .; CDR3 protein: CASSPLRGGGRNEQFF
V gene: TRBV7-2; J gene: TRBJ2-3; clone size: .; CDR3 protein: CASSLLAGGADTQYF
V gene: TRBV5-1; J gene: TRBJ1-1; clone size: .; CDR3 protein: CASSLVVGGNTEAFF
V gene: TRBV25-1; J gene: TRBJ2-1; clone size: .; CDR3 protein: CASSGPRVGVGWGDEQFF
V gene: TRBV19; J gene: TRBJ1-2; clone size: .; CDR3 protein: CASSMGRVRYTF
V gene: TRBV7-2; J gene: TRBJ1-2; clone size: .; CDR3 protein: CASTTANYGYTF
V gene: TRBV10-3; J gene: TRBJ2-7; clone size: many; CDR3 protein: CAISGERGTYEQYF
V gene: TRBV5-1; J gene: TRBJ1-4; clone size: .; CDR3 protein: CASSLGGQQEKLFF
V gene: TRBV3-1/TRBV3-2; J gene: TRBJ2-3; clone size: .; CDR3 protein: CASSLPGGSTDTQYF
V gene: TRBV6-5; J gene: TRBJ2-2; clone size: .; CDR3 protein: CASRGVRTGELFF
V gene: TRBV11-2; J gene: TRBJ2-1; clone size: .; CDR3 protein: CASRRGGGANEQFF
V gene: TRBV6-1; J gene: TRBJ1-6; clone size: .; CDR3 protein: CASSEALRQTRGHNSPLHF
V gene: TRBV19; J gene: TRBJ1-2; clone size: .; CDR3 protein: CASSIDRGRGYTF